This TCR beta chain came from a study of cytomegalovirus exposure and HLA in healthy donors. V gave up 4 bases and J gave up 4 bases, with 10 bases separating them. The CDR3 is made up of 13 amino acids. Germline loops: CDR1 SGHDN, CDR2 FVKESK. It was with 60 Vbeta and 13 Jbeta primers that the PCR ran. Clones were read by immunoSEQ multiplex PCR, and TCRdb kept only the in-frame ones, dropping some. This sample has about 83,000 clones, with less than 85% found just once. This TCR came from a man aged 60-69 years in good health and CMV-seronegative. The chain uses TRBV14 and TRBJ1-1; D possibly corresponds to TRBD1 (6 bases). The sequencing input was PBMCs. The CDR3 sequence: CASSPQGTTEAFF. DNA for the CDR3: TGTGCCAGCAGCCCCCAGGGGACCACTGAAGCTTTCTTT.